Each of the 19 T cell receptor beta chains below was sequenced from the same sample in a study of blood T cells in healthy people across ages (dated by TCRdb to about 2015). The receptor library was made with 5' RACE. Sequencing took place on an Illumina HiSeq 2500. The second PCR ran for roughly 6 to 11 cycles and used a J-beta primer mix along with a sample-barcoded 5' primer. Through fastp at Q25 and MiXCR, TCRdb rebuilt clones from the public reads, retaining in-frame beta chains. For every CDR3 protein sequence, its rows merge into one entry that carries the most common genes and DNA. The sample contains around 650,000 distinct CDR3 sequences, less than 45% of them found a single time. The ten largest account for about 30% of the sample. Sequencing used blood. All receptors derive from a man older than 75 in good health.

The chain employs TRBV6-1 and TRBJ2-5, with a weak D call TRBD2 (6 bases). Deletions cut 5 bases from V and 5 bases from J, with 24 bases between. The germline V gene has CDR1 MNHNS and CDR2 SASEGT. This CDR3 is 17 amino acids long. The CDR3 is CASSLNLVEGRLETQYF. In DNA, the CDR3 is TGTGCCAGCAGTCTAAATCTGGTGGAGGGTCGGTTGGAGACCCAGTACTTC.

The V and J genes are TRBV4-3 and TRBJ1-2; D is ambiguous. Trimming removed 0 bases from V and 2 bases from J, with 13 bases in between. The length of the CDR3 is 16 residues. Per the germline V gene, CDR1 is LGHNA and CDR2 is YSLEER. CDR3 sequence: CASSQDGRELNYGYTF. The CDR3 nucleotides read TGCGCCAGCAGCCAAGATGGGCGGGAATTAAACTATGGCTACACCTTC.

The chain uses TRBV5-5 and TRBJ1-2; D may be TRBD1 (5 bases). From germline, CDR1 is SGHKS and CDR2 YYEKEE (reference sequence). V was trimmed by 3 bases and J by 3 bases, leaving 15 bases between them. The CDR3 totals 15 residues. Here the CDR3 DNA reads TGTGCCAGCAGCTGGGGCCGAGAGGGCCACTATGGCTACACCTTC. Encoded protein: CASSWGREGHYGYTF.

The CDR3 reads CASSFDRATSTDTQYF. The CDR3 coding sequence is TGTGCCAGCAGTTTTGACAGGGCTACTAGCACAGATACGCAGTATTTT. The chain recombines TRBV27 with TRBJ2-3, with 7 positions matching TRBD1. V shed 3 bases, J shed 0 bases, and the junction held 6 bases outside the gene matches. The germline V gene has CDR1 MNHEY and CDR2 SMNVEV (reference sequence). The CDR3 runs 16 residues.

The genes are TRBV2 and TRBJ2-3, with unresolved D. CDR3 length: 15 residues. Trimming stripped 3 bases from V and 0 bases from J, with 10 bases between. Germline V gene lookup returns CDR1 SNHLY and CDR2 FYNNEI. The CDR3 DNA reads as TGTGCCAGCAGTGATATGGGGTATAGCACAGATACGCAGTATTTT. This gives the protein CASSDMGYSTDTQYF.

This clonotype was counted between two and nine times. The V and J genes are TRBV27 and TRBJ1-5, with unresolved D. V lost 5 bases and J 1 base, leaving 6 bases between the germline ends. Looked up from germline, CDR1 is MNHEY and CDR2 is SMNVEV (reference sequence). The CDR3 has 13 amino acids. CDR3 region: CASSQQSNQPQHF. The CDR3 nucleotides read TGTGCCAGCAGTCAGCAAAGCAATCAGCCCCAGCATTTT.

The chain uses TRBV7-9 and TRBJ2-7; 7 positions match TRBD1. This CDR3 spans 13 amino acids. V lost 10 bases to trimming and J lost 10 bases; unmatched junction nucleotides: 16. Germline V CDR1 and CDR2: SEHNR, FQNEAQ (reference sequence). For the CDR3, the DNA is TGTGCCACCAGGGGACAGCCTCTTGGGATTCAGTACTTC. Protein: CATRGQPLGIQYF. Drawing the rest from reference TRBV7-9 and TRBJ2-7, the complete variable domain is DTGVSQNPRHKITKRGQNVTFRCDPISEHNRLYWYRQTLGQGPEFLTYFQNEAQLEKSRLLSDRFSAERPKGSFSTLEIQRTEQGDSAMYLCATRGQPLGIQYFGPGTRLTVT.

This chain connects TRBV7-2 to TRBJ2-7; TRBD1 might be the D (6 bases). This CDR3 spans 16 amino acids. Germline values: CDR1 SGHTA, CDR2 FQGNSA. Trimming stripped 2 bases from V and 0 bases from J, with 14 bases between. The CDR3 loop reads CASSLSLGASSYEQYF. The CDR3 DNA reads as TGTGCCAGCAGCTTAAGTCTGGGGGCCAGCTCCTACGAGCAGTACTTC. Based on the CDR3 plus reference TRBV7-2 and TRBJ2-7, the full variable domain is GAGVSQSPSNKVTEKGKDVELRCDPISGHTALYWYRQSLGQGLEFLIYFQGNSAPDKSGLPSDRFSAERTGGSVSTLTIQRTQQEDSAVYLCASSLSLGASSYEQYFGPGTRLTVT.

This chain connects TRBV4-2 to TRBJ1-6, with TRBD1 identical over 7 bases. CDR1 is LGHNA, CDR2 YNFKEQ, per germline. This CDR3 has 14 residues. Trimming cost V 8 bases and J 9 bases; bases outside gene matches: 10. This CDR3 is CASGRRQGGSPLHF. CDR3 sequence (DNA): TGTGCCAGCGGGCGACGACAGGGAGGTTCACCCCTCCACTTT.

The chain couples TRBV19 to TRBJ2-7; D may be TRBD1 or TRBD2 (5 bases each). Germline V gives CDR1 LNHDA, CDR2 SQIVND (reference sequence). This CDR3 is built from 15 residues. Trimming pared 6 bases from V and 7 bases from J, leaving 22 bases between. CDR3 sequence reads: CASRTQGTFNNEQYF. The CDR3 DNA reads as TGTGCCAGTAGAACTCAAGGGACGTTTAACAATGAGCAGTACTTC.

This clonotype has only a few counts. This chain joins TRBV5-5 and TRBJ2-6; D may be TRBD1 (5 bases). Deletions cut 0 bases from V and 2 bases from J, with 15 bases between. CDR3 length: 18 residues. Germline V CDR1 and CDR2: SGHKS, YYEKEE (reference sequence). This CDR3 reads CASSLGPSRGAGANVLTF. The CDR3 region has the DNA TGTGCCAGCAGCTTGGGGCCCTCAAGGGGCGCTGGGGCCAACGTCCTGACTTTC.

This clonotype was seen a handful of times. This chain uses TRBV5-1 with TRBJ2-7; 12 bases agree with TRBD2. The CDR3 spans 15 residues. Germline trimming cut 4 bases from V and 4 bases from J; bases unmatched to any gene: 6. From germline, CDR1 is SGHRS and CDR2 YFSETQ. CDR3 DNA: TGCGCCAGCAGCACGACTAGCGGGGGTTTTTACGAGCAGTACTTC. It translates to CASSTTSGGFYEQYF. The entire variable domain, with the rest obtained from reference TRBV5-1 and TRBJ2-7, is as follows: KAGVTQTPRYLIKTRGQQVTLSCSPISGHRSVSWYQQTPGQGLQFLFEYFSETQRNKGNFPGRFSGRQFSNSRSEMNVSTLELGDSALYLCASSTTSGGFYEQYFGPGTRLTVT.

In its sample, this clonotype was seen a few times. This chain joins TRBV7-2 and TRBJ1-2; D call uncertain. The CDR3 totals 14 residues. V dropped 1 base and J dropped 6 bases, with 12 bases sitting between them. From germline, CDR1 is SGHTA and CDR2 FQGNSA. CDR3 bases: TGTGCCAGCAGCTTAGACACAGTCTCAGATGGCTACACCTTC. This codes for CASSLDTVSDGYTF.

This clonotype has ten or more counts. The chain recombines TRBV4-1 with TRBJ2-7; D perhaps matches TRBD2 (6 bases). Germline CDR1 is MGHRA and CDR2 is YSYEKL. The V end lost 2 bases, the J end lost 4 bases, and 15 bases lay between the germline ends. The CDR3 runs to 15 residues. The CDR3 here is CASSQTGTGEYEQYF. Written as DNA, the CDR3 is TGCGCCAGCAGCCAAACCGGGACGGGGGAATACGAGCAGTACTTC.

This clonotype was seen at least ten times. The chain carries TRBV11-2 and TRBJ2-3; D gene unclear. Trimming pared 4 bases from V and 3 bases from J, leaving 11 bases between. This CDR3 is 14 amino acids long. The V gene's germline CDR1 is SGHAT and CDR2 FQNNGV. The CDR3 is CASSSGSATDTQYF. The CDR3 DNA sequence: TGTGCCAGCAGCTCCGGGTCAGCAACAGATACGCAGTATTTT. Variable domain in full (rest from reference TRBV11-2 and TRBJ2-3): EAGVAQSPRYKIIEKRQSVAFWCNPISGHATLYWYQQILGQGPKLLIQFQNNGVVDDSQLPKDRFSAERLKGVDSTLKIQPAKLEDSAVYLCASSSGSATDTQYFGPGTRLTVL.

The rearrangement joins TRBV7-2 to TRBJ2-1; TRBD1 aligns across 7 bases. The V and J ends lost 5 bases and 7 bases, in that order; junction bases with no gene match: 11. CDR1 and CDR2 (germline): SGHTA, FQGNSA. The CDR3 consists of 15 residues. CDR3 sequence reads: CASSLGTDDGNEQFF. CDR3 bases: TGTGCCAGCAGCCTCGGGACAGATGATGGGAATGAGCAGTTCTTC.

This clonotype came up a few times. The chain joins TRBV20-1 to TRBJ2-5; D gene uncertain. The CDR3 extends over 13 amino acids. Per the germline V gene, CDR1 is DFQATT and CDR2 is SNEGSKA (reference sequence). V lost 4 bases and J lost 7, with 16 bases in between. The CDR3 here is CSAKLQSRGTQYF. The CDR3 bases are TGCAGTGCTAAGCTCCAAAGCAGAGGGACCCAGTACTTC.

This clonotype turned up a few times. The rearrangement uses TRBV7-9 and TRBJ1-3; 9 nucleotides match TRBD1. The V gene end was trimmed by 5 bases and the J gene end by 4 bases; junction bases not matched to a gene: 6. This CDR3 has 15 amino acids. Germline V gives CDR1 SEHNR, CDR2 FQNEAQ (reference sequence). CDR3 nucleotide sequence: TGTGCCAGCAGCCCCCGGACAGGGGAAGGAAACACCATATATTTT. Translated, it gives CASSPRTGEGNTIYF.

The chain combines TRBV20-1 with TRBJ2-5; 12 bases fit TRBD2. The CDR3 spans 17 residues. The V gene end was trimmed by 3 bases and the J gene end by 4 bases; junction bases not matched to a gene: 12. Germline V gene lookup returns CDR1 DFQATT and CDR2 SNEGSKA (reference sequence). The CDR3 loop is CSAREPMASGRGETQYF. The CDR3 DNA reads as TGCAGTGCTAGGGAACCCATGGCTAGCGGGAGGGGAGAGACCCAGTACTTC.